A single sample is the source of the 20 T cell receptor beta chains below, sequenced in a study of T cell changes during pregnancy in multiple sclerosis. The table came from immunoSEQ multiplex PCR; TCRdb's copy has only in-frame clones and leaves some out. Found here are roughly 87,000 clones, 93% of them singletons; the top ten hold 1.4%. The sample in question was peripheral blood, obtained in the third trimester of pregnancy. Receptors originate from a female donor in good health, enrolled as a control in a pregnancy study.

The CDR3 sequence: CASSFLGRASQYF. CDR3 sequence (DNA): TGTGCCAGCAGCTTTCTCGGCAGGGCATCGCAGTATTTT. J is TRBJ2-3 and V is TRBV5-6; D possibly corresponds to TRBD1 (5 bases). Germline V CDR1 and CDR2: SGHDT, YYEEEE. V was shortened by 2 bases and J by 10 bases, with 14 bases between the two germline ends. This CDR3 region has 13 residues.

V gene TRBV28 combines with J gene TRBJ2-2, with a tentative D call TRBD2 (6 bases). Trimming pared 8 bases from V and 6 bases from J, leaving 13 bases between. Germline CDR1 reads MDHEN; CDR2 reads SYDVKM. This CDR3 comprises 13 residues. Written as DNA, the CDR3 is TGTGCCAGCGTCCGGACTATCGCCGGGGAGCTGTTTTTT. It encodes CASVRTIAGELFF. Full variable domain (remainder filled in from reference TRBV28 and TRBJ2-2): DVKVTQSSRYLVKRTGEKVFLECVQDMDHENMFWYRQDPGLGLRLIYFSYDVKMKEKGDIPEGYSVSREKKERFSLILESASTNQTSMYLCASVRTIAGELFFGEGSRLTVL.

The rearrangement uses TRBV29-1 and TRBJ2-1; 13 nucleotides match TRBD2. Germline trimming cut 7 bases from V and 8 bases from J; bases unmatched to any gene: 5. The CDR3 sequence is 13 residues long. Germline V gene sequence: CDR1 SQVTM, CDR2 ANQGSEA. The CDR3 DNA reads as TGCAGCGCTGGGACTAGCGGGATGTATGAGCAGTTCTTC. Translated: CSAGTSGMYEQFF.

This rearrangement joins TRBV2 to TRBJ1-1, with TRBD1 matching 7 bases. Trimming at V came to 8 bases and at J to 2 bases, leaving 8 bases not matched to a gene. The CDR3 contains 14 residues. The germline V gene encodes CDR1 SNHLY and CDR2 FYNNEI. CDR3: CASRKRQGNTEAFF. The CDR3 DNA reads TGTGCCAGCCGCAAAAGACAGGGTAACACTGAAGCTTTCTTT.

The rearrangement joins TRBV18 to TRBJ2-3, with D possibly being TRBD2 (6 bases). This CDR3 is 13 amino acids long. The V end lost 0 bases, the J end lost 5 bases, and 6 bases lay between the germline ends. Per germline, CDR1 KGHSH and CDR2 LQKENI. The CDR3 sequence is CASSPPGRDTQYF. The DNA of the CDR3 is TGTGCCAGCTCACCACCCGGGAGAGATACGCAGTATTTT.

The gene calls are TRBV21-1 and TRBJ1-4; TRBD1, the D gene given by the table, was not confirmed from the DNA. TRBV21-1 is a known pseudogene. CDR3 length: 15 residues. The CDR3 DNA reads TGTGCCAGCAGCAAAGTAACAAGTCTTCGTGAAAAACTGTTTTTT. It encodes CASSKVTSLREKLFF.

The chain couples TRBV5-1 to TRBJ2-3, with 7 bases fitting TRBD2. With V trimmed by 0 bases and J by 4 bases, 5 bases remained unmatched. Germline CDR1 and CDR2: SGHRS and YFSETQ. This CDR3 has 15 residues. CDR3 sequence reads: CASSLGGLAADTQYF. CDR3 sequence (DNA): TGCGCCAGCAGCTTGGGCGGGCTAGCGGCAGATACGCAGTATTTT.

This chain uses TRBV27 with TRBJ1-5, with a possible D match to TRBD1 (6 bases). Deletions cut 2 bases from V and 5 bases from J, with 7 bases between. The CDR3 is 13 amino acids. CDR1 is MNHEY and CDR2 is SMNVEV in the germline V gene (reference sequence). The CDR3 DNA reads TGTGCCAGCAGTTTAGAGGGGGATCAGCCCCAGCATTTT. Translation: CASSLEGDQPQHF.

Only one count was recorded for this clone. The J gene is TRBJ1-1, the V gene TRBV6-1; D is possibly TRBD1 (5 bases). The germline V gene has CDR1 MNHNS and CDR2 SASEGT. The CDR3 is 16 residues long. Trimming took 1 base from V and 0 from J, leaving 12 bases between them. CDR3 amino acids: CASSEETAPMNTEAFF. As DNA, the CDR3 is TGTGCCAGCAGTGAAGAGACAGCTCCTATGAACACTGAAGCTTTCTTT.

This chain connects TRBV5-4 to TRBJ1-2, with D possibly matching TRBD1 (6 bases). This CDR3 is built from 16 residues. CDR1 is SGHNT, CDR2 YYREEE, per germline (reference sequence). Trimming shortened V by 4 bases and J by 3 bases, and 19 bases separated the two germline ends. CDR3 residues: CASSPRELGADYGYTF. In DNA form, the CDR3 reads TGTGCCAGCAGCCCCAGGGAGCTGGGGGCCGACTATGGCTACACCTTC.

This chain joins TRBV2 and TRBJ1-1, with a possible D match to TRBD1 (6 bases). Deletions cut 6 bases from V and 2 bases from J, with 19 bases between. The CDR3 contains 16 residues. In germline, CDR1 is SNHLY, CDR2 FYNNEI. CDR3 bases: TGTGCCAGCAGGGCCCGGGGGGGCCGCATAAACACTGAAGCTTTCTTT. It translates to CASRARGGRINTEAFF.

The V gene is TRBV2, the J gene TRBJ2-2; D not certain. CDR3 length: 16 amino acids. The V gene's germline CDR1 is SNHLY and CDR2 FYNNEI. V shed 3 bases and J shed 4 bases, with 15 bases lying between them. The CDR3 DNA sequence: TGTGCCAGCAGTGAGAGGCTAGTTCCTATCACCGGGGAGCTGTTTTTT. The encoded protein is CASSERLVPITGELFF.

DNA for the CDR3: TGTGCCAGCAGTTCGGACAGGGGGTTGAATCAGCCCCAGCATTTT. Protein: CASSSDRGLNQPQHF. This rearrangement joins TRBV6-1 to TRBJ1-5, with 10 positions matching TRBD1. V lost 5 bases, J lost 4 bases, and 5 bases stayed unmatched. CDR3 size: 15 residues. Looked up from germline, CDR1 is MNHNS and CDR2 is SASEGT.

J is TRBJ2-1 and V is TRBV5-1, with 8 bases aligning to TRBD1. Looked up from germline, CDR1 is SGHRS and CDR2 is YFSETQ. The CDR3 has 15 residues. V lost 4 bases, J lost 9 bases, and 12 bases stayed unmatched. CDR3 DNA: TGCGCCAGCAGCATCAGGGACAGGTTAGGAACTGAGCAGTTCTTC. This encodes CASSIRDRLGTEQFF.

The V call is TRBV29-1, the J call TRBJ2-5; 10 positions agree with TRBD2. The CDR3 spans 13 residues. Unmatched junction bases numbered 2, after V lost 4 bases and J lost 3 bases. Germline CDR1 SQVTM, CDR2 ANQGSEA. This CDR3 reads CSVGTSGEETQYF. CDR3 DNA sequence: TGCAGCGTTGGGACTAGCGGAGAAGAGACCCAGTACTTC.

V and J are TRBV5-1 and TRBJ1-1; weak D call: TRBD1 (6 bases). The CDR3 is made up of 13 amino acids. Trimming pared 4 bases from V and 5 bases from J, leaving 12 bases between. Germline V gives CDR1 SGHRS, CDR2 YFSETQ. The CDR3 region has the DNA TGCGCCAGCAGCAGGGGGGGGCAGACTGAAGCTTTCTTT. Translation gives CASSRGGQTEAFF.

The CDR3 DNA reads as TGTGCCAGCAATAGAATCGGGAGTCTCGCAGATACGCAGTATTTT. Protein: CASNRIGSLADTQYF. The rearrangement links TRBV28 to TRBJ2-3, with D perhaps TRBD2 (6 bases). V gave up 7 bases and J gave up 4 bases, with 18 bases separating them. The CDR3 consists of 15 residues. CDR1 and CDR2 from the germline V gene are MDHEN and SYDVKM.

V and J are TRBV19 and TRBJ2-3; 7 nucleotides agree with TRBD1. The trim removed 4 bases at V and 4 bases at J, leaving 11 bases unmatched. This CDR3 comprises 16 residues. Germline V gene sequence: CDR1 LNHDA, CDR2 SQIVND (reference sequence). The CDR3 reads CASSKDRDSFPDTQYF. CDR3 bases: TGTGCCAGTAGTAAGGATAGGGACAGCTTTCCAGATACGCAGTATTTT. Full variable domain (rest looked up from reference TRBV19 and TRBJ2-3): DGGITQSPKYLFRKEGQNVTLSCEQNLNHDAMYWYRQDPGQGLRLIYYSQIVNDFQKGDIAEGYSVSREKKESFPLTVTSAQKNPTAFYLCASSKDRDSFPDTQYFGPGTRLTVL.

The chain combines TRBV5-4 with TRBJ1-2, with 8 bases identical to TRBD1. Per germline, CDR1 SGHNT and CDR2 YYREEE (reference sequence). After removal of 7 bases from V and 7 bases from J, the junction contained 18 bases not matched to a gene. There are 16 residues in the CDR3. The CDR3 DNA follows: TGTGCCAGCGATTCAGGCGGTCAGGGGGCGCGACCTGGCTACACCTTC. As protein: CASDSGGQGARPGYTF.

V is TRBV7-2 and J is TRBJ1-2; D might be TRBD1 (6 bases). CDR1 is SGHTA, CDR2 FQGNSA, per germline. This CDR3 has 15 amino acids. V was cut by 0 bases and J by 7 bases, with 15 bases left in between. This CDR3 reads CASSLARGAAGGYTF. The CDR3 DNA sequence: TGTGCCAGCAGCTTAGCCCGGGGGGCCGCGGGTGGCTACACCTTC.